Below are 5 T cell receptor beta chains sequenced from a single sample in a study of T cell clonality in common variable immunodeficiency. Data came from immunoSEQ multiplex PCR; TCRdb stores just in-frame clones and leaves some out. The record shows over 55,000 clones for this sample, with no singletons present. The material sequenced was peripheral blood mononuclear cells. All receptors come from a person aged 18 to 75 in good health.

This clone was detected ten times or more. The read finishes 3 residues shy of the CDR3 end, and the germline J gene is used to complete it. The V call is TRBV7-2, the J call TRBJ2-5; TRBD1 is a possible D gene (5 bases). Germline V gene sequence: CDR1 SGHTA, CDR2 FQGNSA. The CDR3 totals 13 residues. V was trimmed by 5 bases and J by 5 bases, leaving 12 bases between them. CDR3 in amino acids: CASSRQGRETQYF. The part of the CDR3 DNA that was read is TGTGCCAGCAGCCGCCAGGGTAGGGAGACC.

There are many counts of this clone. The read falls 3 residues short of the CDR3 end, and the missing part is taken from the germline J gene. This sequence joins TRBV18 and TRBJ1-3; no clear D. Trimming pared 2 bases from V and 7 bases from J, leaving 9 bases between. The CDR3 sequence is 13 residues long. Germline lookup yields CDR1 KGHSH and CDR2 LQKENI. CDR3 bases read: TGTGCCAGCTCACCAGGTCCGGGGAACACC. It specifies CASSPGPGNT. The full CDR3 protein reads CASSPGPGNTIYF.

This clone was seen at least ten times. The CDR3 is cut off 3 residues early in the read; its end comes from the germline J gene. The V call is TRBV20-1, the J call TRBJ2-3; 16 positions match TRBD2. The CDR3 is 18 amino acids. V shed 6 bases and J 4 bases; nucleotides not matched to a gene: 13. Germline values: CDR1 DFQATT, CDR2 SNEGSKA (reference sequence). CDR3: CSADAGTSGRAPPDTQYF. The covered CDR3 bases are TGCAGTGCCGACGCCGGGACTAGCGGGAGGGCCCCCCCAGATACG.

This clone was seen at least ten times. The DNA ends 3 residues before the CDR3 does, and the rest of the CDR3 is filled in from the germline J gene. The gene calls are TRBV28 and TRBJ2-2; no definite D call. The CDR3 runs 14 residues. V lost 3 bases and J 0 bases, leaving 5 bases between the germline ends. Germline V gene data show CDR1 as MDHEN and CDR2 as SYDVKM. The CDR3 DNA, read in part, is TGTGCCAGCAGTTTTCGTCCGAACACCGGGGAG. Translating gives CASSFRPNTGE. The whole CDR3 is CASSFRPNTGELFF.

This clone came up many times. With the read ending 3 residues before the CDR3 end, the germline J gene is used to fill in that end. This chain joins TRBV28 and TRBJ2-5; 10 bases fit TRBD2. J lost 2 bases, V lost 3 bases, and 6 bases had no gene match. Per germline, CDR1 MDHEN and CDR2 SYDVKM. CDR3 length: 16 residues. This chain's CDR3 is CASSFPTSGYQETQYF. The DNA read from the CDR3 is TGTGCCAGCAGTTTTCCGACTAGCGGGTATCAAGAGACC.